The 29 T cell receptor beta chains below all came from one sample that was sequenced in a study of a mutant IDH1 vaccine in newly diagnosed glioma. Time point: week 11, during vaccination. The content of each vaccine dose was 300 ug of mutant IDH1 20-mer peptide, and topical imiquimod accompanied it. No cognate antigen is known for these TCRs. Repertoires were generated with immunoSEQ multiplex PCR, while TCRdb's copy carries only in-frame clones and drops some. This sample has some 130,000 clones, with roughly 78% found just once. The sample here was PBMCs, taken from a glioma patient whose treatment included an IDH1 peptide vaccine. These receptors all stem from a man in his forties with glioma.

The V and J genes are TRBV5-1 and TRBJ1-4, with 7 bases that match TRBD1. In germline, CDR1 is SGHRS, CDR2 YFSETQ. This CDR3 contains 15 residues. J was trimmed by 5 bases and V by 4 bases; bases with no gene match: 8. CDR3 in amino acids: CASSVMGTANEKLFF. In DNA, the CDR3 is TGCGCCAGCAGCGTGATGGGGACAGCAAATGAAAAACTGTTTTTT. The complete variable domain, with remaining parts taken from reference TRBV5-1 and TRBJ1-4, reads KAGVTQTPRYLIKTRGQQVTLSCSPISGHRSVSWYQQTPGQGLQFLFEYFSETQRNKGNFPGRFSGRQFSNSRSEMNVSTLELGDSALYLCASSVMGTANEKLFFGSGTQLSVL.

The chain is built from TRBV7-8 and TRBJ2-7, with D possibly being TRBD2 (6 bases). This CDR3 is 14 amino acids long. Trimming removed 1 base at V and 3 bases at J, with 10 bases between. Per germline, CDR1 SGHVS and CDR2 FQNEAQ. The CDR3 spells CASSLVGGNYEQYF. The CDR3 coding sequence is TGTGCCAGCAGCTTAGTTGGGGGGAACTACGAGCAGTACTTC.

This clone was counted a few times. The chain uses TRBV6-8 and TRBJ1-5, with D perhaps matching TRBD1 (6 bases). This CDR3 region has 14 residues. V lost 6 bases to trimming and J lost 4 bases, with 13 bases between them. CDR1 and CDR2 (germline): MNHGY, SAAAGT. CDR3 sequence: CASSLGGGNQPQHF. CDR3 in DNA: TGTGCCAGCAGCCTAGGAGGGGGAAATCAGCCCCAGCATTTT.

The CDR3 here is CASSVEGTSVKADTQYF. CDR3 DNA sequence: TGTGCCAGCAGCGTAGAGGGGACTAGCGTCAAGGCAGATACGCAGTATTTT. V and J are TRBV9 and TRBJ2-3, with 10 positions matching TRBD2. Germline loops: CDR1 SGDLS, CDR2 YYNGEE. Trimming removed 0 bases from V and 4 bases from J; junction bases left unmatched: 8. This CDR3 has 17 residues.

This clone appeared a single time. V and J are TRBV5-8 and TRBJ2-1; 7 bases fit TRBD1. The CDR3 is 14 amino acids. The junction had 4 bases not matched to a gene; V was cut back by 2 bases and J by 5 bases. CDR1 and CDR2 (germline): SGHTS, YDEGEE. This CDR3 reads CASSFRDSNNEQFF. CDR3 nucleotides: TGTGCCAGCAGCTTCCGGGACAGCAACAATGAGCAGTTCTTC.

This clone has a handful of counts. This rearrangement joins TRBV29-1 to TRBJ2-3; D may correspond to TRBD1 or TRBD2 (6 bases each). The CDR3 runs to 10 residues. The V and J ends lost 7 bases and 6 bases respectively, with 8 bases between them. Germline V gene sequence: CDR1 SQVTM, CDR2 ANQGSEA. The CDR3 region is CSAGGDTQYF. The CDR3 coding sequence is TGCAGCGCCGGGGGCGATACGCAGTATTTT.

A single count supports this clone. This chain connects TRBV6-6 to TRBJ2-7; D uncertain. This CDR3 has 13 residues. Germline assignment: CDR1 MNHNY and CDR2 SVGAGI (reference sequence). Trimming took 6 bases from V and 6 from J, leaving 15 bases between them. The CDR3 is CASSPRLVSEQYF. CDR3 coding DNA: TGTGCCAGCAGCCCACGACTGGTCTCCGAGCAGTACTTC.

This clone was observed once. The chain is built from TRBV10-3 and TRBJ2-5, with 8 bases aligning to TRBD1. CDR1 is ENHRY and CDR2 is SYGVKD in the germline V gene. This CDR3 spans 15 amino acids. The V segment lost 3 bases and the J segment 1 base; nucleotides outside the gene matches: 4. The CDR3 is CAISDDRGPQETQYF. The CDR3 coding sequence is TGTGCCATCAGTGATGACAGGGGTCCCCAAGAGACCCAGTACTTC.

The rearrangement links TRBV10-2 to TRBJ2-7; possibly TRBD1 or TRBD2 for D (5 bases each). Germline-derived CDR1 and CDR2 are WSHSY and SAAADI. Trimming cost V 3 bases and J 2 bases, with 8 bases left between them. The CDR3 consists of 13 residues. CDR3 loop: CASSEGTAYEQYF. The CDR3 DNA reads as TGCGCCAGCAGTGAAGGGACGGCCTACGAGCAGTACTTC.

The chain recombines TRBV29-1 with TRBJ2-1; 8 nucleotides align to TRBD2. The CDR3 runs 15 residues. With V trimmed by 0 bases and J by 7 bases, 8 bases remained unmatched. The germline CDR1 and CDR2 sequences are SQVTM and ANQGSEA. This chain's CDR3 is CSVEDPRGGINEQFF. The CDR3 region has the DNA TGCAGCGTTGAAGATCCCCGGGGGGGCATAAATGAGCAGTTCTTC.

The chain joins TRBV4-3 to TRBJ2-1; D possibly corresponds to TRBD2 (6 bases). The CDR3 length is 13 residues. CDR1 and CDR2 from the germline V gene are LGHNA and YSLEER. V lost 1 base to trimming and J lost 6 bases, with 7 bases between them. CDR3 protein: CASSQVSGNEQFF. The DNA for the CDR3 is TGCGCCAGCAGCCAAGTTAGCGGCAATGAGCAGTTCTTC.

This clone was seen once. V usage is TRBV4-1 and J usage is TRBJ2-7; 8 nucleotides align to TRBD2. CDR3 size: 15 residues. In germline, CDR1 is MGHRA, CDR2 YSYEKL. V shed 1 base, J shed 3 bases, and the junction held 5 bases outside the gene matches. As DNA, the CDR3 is TGCGCCAGCAGCCAAGTTTCGGGGGGGGACTACGAGCAGTACTTC. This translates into CASSQVSGGDYEQYF.

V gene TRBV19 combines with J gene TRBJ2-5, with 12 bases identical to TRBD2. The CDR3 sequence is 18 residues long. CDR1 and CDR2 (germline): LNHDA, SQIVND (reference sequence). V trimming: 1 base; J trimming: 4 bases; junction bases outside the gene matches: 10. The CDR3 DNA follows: TGTGCCAGTAGTATAGGAGCTAGCGGGAGGGCGATCGGAGAGACCCAGTACTTC. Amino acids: CASSIGASGRAIGETQYF.

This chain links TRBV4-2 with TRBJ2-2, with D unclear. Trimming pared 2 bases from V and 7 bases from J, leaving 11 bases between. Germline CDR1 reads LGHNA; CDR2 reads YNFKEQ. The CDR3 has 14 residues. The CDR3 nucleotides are TGTGCCAGCAGCCAACTTGGACCTCGCGGGGAGCTGTTTTTT. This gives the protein CASSQLGPRGELFF.

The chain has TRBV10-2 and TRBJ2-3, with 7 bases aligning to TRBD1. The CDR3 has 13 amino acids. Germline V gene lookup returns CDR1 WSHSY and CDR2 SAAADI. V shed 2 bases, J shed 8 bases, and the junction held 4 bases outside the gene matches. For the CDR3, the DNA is TGCGCCAGCAGTGAGACAGGGGTAGCTACGCAGTATTTT. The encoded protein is CASSETGVATQYF.

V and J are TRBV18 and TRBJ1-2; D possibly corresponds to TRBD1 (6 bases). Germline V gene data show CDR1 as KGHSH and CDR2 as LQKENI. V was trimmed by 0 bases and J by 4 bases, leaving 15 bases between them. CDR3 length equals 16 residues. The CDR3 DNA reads TGTGCCAGCTCACCACCGAGCCGGACAGATGCCTATGGCTACACCTTC. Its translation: CASSPPSRTDAYGYTF.

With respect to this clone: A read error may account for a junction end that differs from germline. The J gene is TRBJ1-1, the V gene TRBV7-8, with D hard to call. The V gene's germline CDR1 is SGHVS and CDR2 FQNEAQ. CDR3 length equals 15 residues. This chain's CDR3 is CASSQVRGQNAEAFF. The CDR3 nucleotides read TGTGCCAGCAGCCAAGTGAGAGGGCAGAACGCTGAAGCTTTCTTT.

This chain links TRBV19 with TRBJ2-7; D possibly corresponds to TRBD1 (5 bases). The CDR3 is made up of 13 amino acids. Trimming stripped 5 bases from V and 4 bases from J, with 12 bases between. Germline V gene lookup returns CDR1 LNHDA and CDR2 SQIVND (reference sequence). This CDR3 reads CASSHRPAYEQYF. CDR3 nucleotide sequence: TGTGCCAGTAGTCACAGGCCGGCTTACGAGCAGTACTTC. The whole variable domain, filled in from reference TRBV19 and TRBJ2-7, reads DGGITQSPKYLFRKEGQNVTLSCEQNLNHDAMYWYRQDPGQGLRLIYYSQIVNDFQKGDIAEGYSVSREKKESFPLTVTSAQKNPTAFYLCASSHRPAYEQYFGPGTRLTVT.

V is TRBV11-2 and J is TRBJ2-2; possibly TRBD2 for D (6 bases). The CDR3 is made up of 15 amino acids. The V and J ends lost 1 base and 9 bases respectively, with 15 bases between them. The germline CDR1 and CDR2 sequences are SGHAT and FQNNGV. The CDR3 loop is CASSLGGGTRRELFF. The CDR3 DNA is TGTGCCAGCAGCTTAGGAGGCGGGACCCGCCGGGAGCTGTTTTTT.

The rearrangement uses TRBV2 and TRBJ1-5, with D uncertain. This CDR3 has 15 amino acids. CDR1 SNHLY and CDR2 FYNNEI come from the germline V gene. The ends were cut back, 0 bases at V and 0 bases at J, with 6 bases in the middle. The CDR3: CASSEAVISNQPQHF. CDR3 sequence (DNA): TGTGCCAGCAGTGAAGCCGTTATTAGCAATCAGCCCCAGCATTTT.

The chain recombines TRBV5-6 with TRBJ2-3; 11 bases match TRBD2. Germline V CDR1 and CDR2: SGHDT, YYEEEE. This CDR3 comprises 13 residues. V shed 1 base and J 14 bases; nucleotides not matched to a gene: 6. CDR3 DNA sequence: TGTGCCAGCAGCTTGACGCTAGCGGGAGGACCGTATTTT. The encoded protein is CASSLTLAGGPYF.

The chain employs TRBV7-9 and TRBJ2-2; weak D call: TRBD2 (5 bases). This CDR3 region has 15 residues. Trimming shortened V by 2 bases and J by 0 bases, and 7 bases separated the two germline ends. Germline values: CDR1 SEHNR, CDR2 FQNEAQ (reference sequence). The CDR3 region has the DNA TGTGCCAGCAGCTTACACGGGACGAACACCGGGGAGCTGTTTTTT. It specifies CASSLHGTNTGELFF. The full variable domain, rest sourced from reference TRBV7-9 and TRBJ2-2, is DTGVSQNPRHKITKRGQNVTFRCDPISEHNRLYWYRQTLGQGPEFLTYFQNEAQLEKSRLLSDRFSAERPKGSFSTLEIQRTEQGDSAMYLCASSLHGTNTGELFFGEGSRLTVL.

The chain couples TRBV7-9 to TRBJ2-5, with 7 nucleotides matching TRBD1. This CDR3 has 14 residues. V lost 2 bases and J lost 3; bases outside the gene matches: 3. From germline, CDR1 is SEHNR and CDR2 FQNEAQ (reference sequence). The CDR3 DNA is TGTGCCAGCAGCTTAATGGGACAGAAAGAGACCCAGTACTTC. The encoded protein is CASSLMGQKETQYF.

CDR3 in amino acids: CASSIGGSGTEAFF. The CDR3 bases are TGTGCCAGTAGTATCGGAGGGAGTGGCACTGAAGCTTTCTTT. V and J are TRBV19 and TRBJ1-1; the D is unclear. This CDR3 spans 14 amino acids. The germline CDR1 and CDR2 sequences are LNHDA and SQIVND (reference sequence). Trimming cost V 3 bases and J 4 bases, with 12 bases left between them.

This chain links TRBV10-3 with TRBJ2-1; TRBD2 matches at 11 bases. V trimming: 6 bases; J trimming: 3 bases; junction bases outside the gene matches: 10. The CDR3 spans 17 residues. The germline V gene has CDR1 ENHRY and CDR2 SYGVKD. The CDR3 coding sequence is TGTGCCATCAGAAGTGGGGCTAGCGGGGGGTACTACAATGAGCAGTTCTTC. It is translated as CAIRSGASGGYYNEQFF.

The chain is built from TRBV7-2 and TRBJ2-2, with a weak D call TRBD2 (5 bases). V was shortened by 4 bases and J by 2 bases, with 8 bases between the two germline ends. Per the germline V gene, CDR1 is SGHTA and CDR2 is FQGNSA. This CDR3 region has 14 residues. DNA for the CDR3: TGTGCCAGCAGCTCTTCTAGCAACACCGGGGAGCTGTTTTTT. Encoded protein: CASSSSSNTGELFF.

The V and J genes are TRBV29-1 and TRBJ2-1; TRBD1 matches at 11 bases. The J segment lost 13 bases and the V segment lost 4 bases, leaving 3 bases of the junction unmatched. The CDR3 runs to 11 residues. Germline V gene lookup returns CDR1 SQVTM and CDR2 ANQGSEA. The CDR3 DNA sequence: TGCAGCGTTGGGGACAGGGGGGTCCAGTTCTTC. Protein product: CSVGDRGVQFF.

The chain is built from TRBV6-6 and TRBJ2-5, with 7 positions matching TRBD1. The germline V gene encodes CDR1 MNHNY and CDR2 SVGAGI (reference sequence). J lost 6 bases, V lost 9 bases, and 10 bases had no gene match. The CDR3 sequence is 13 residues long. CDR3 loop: CASEGAGKKTQYF. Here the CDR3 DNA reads TGTGCCAGTGAGGGGGCCGGGAAGAAGACCCAGTACTTC.

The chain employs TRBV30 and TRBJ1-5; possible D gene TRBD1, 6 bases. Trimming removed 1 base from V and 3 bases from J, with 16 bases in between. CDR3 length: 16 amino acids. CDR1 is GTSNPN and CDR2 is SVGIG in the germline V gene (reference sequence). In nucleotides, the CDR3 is TGTGCCTGGAGTGGGGGGGCCTCAGGTTACAATCAGCCCCAGCATTTT. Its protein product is CAWSGGASGYNQPQHF.